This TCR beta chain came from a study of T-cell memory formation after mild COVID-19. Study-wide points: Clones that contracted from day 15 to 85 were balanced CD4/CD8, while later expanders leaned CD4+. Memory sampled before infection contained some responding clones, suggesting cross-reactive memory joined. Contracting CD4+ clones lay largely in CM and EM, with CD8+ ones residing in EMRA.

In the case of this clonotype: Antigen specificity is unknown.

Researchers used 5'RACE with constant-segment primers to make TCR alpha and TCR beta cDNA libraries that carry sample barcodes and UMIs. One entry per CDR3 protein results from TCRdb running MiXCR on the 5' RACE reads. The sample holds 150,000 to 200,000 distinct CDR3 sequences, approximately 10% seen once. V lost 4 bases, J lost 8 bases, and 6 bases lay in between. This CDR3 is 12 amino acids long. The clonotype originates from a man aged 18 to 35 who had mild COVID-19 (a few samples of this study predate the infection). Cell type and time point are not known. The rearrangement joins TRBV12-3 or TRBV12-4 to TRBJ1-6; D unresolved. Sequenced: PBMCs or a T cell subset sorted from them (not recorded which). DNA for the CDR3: TGTGCCAGCAGTTCAGTGGATTCACCCCTCCACTTT. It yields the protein CASSSVDSPLHF.